This is a list of T cell receptor beta chains from one sample in a study of T cells in localized non-small cell lung cancer. Clones were read by immunoSEQ multiplex PCR, and TCRdb kept only the in-frame ones, dropping some. This sample has tens of thousands of clones; about 85% occur once, and the top ten carry approximately 2.4%. Material: PBMCs, obtained before any cancer treatment. The receptors originated from a man between 40 and 69 years old with stage II lung adenocarcinoma. The CDR3 runs from the conserved cysteine through the conserved F or W. The D gene is left open where the match is weak. Clone sizes are given selectively: once, few, many, or a class where the clone is expanded.

d_call	v_call	clone_size	j_call	cdr3_aa	cdr3_nt
TRBD1	TRBV19	-	TRBJ2-1	CASSTLGQGAEQFF	TGTGCCAGTAGTACCCTGGGACAGGGAGCTGAGCAGTTCTTC
-	TRBV11-1	-	TRBJ2-5	CASSPGRGMLGTQYF	TGTGCCAGCAGTCCCGGCCGGGGGATGTTGGGGACCCAGTACTTC
-	TRBV6-9	-	TRBJ1-2	CASNSQNGYTF	TGTGCCAGCAACTCCCAGAATGGCTACACCTTC
-	TRBV19	-	TRBJ1-5	CASRTGVRQPQHF	TGTGCCAGTAGGACGGGGGTTAGGCAGCCCCAGCATTTT
-	TRBV5-5	-	TRBJ1-1	CASSLINTISGNTEAFF	TGTGCCAGCAGCTTGATAAACACTATATCGGGAAACACTGAAGCTTTCTTT
-	TRBV30	-	TRBJ2-2	CAWSSGQNTGELFF	TGTGCCTGGAGTTCGGGACAGAACACCGGGGAGCTGTTTTTT
TRBD2	TRBV5-4	-	TRBJ2-5	CASSHSGGNQETQYF	TGTGCCAGCAGCCATAGCGGGGGTAATCAAGAGACCCAGTACTTC
TRBD1	TRBV4-1	-	TRBJ1-1	CASSQEDRGNTEAFF	TGCGCCAGCAGCCAAGAAGACAGGGGTAACACTGAAGCTTTCTTT
TRBD1	TRBV12-5	-	TRBJ1-1	CASGFPQGGDTEAFF	TGTGCTAGTGGTTTCCCTCAGGGGGGGGACACTGAAGCTTTCTTT
TRBD1	TRBV28	once	TRBJ1-4	CASSSIGTQGMIGEKLFF	TGTGCCAGCAGTTCTATAGGGACACAGGGGATGATTGGTGAAAAACTGTTTTTT
-	TRBV7-3	once	TRBJ1-5	CASSLLWGGEDLSNQPQHF	TGTGCCAGCAGCTTATTATGGGGAGGGGAGGATCTAAGCAATCAGCCCCAGCATTTT
-	TRBV7-6	-	TRBJ2-3	CASSPVGDTQYF	TGTGCCAGCAGCCCCGTGGGGGATACGCAGTATTTT
-	TRBV19	-	TRBJ2-7	CASRAVWVGNYEQYF	TGTGCCAGTAGAGCCGTGTGGGTCGGGAACTACGAGCAGTACTTC
-	TRBV11-2	few	TRBJ1-3	CASSKDSSGNTIYF	TGTGCCAGCAGTAAGGACAGCTCTGGAAACACCATATATTTT
-	TRBV28	-	TRBJ2-3	CASSFTDTQYF	TGTGCCAGCAGTTTCACAGATACGCAGTATTTT
TRBD1	TRBV5-1	medium-sized	TRBJ1-2	CASSSTNDRAGYTF	TGCGCCAGCAGCTCAACCAACGACAGGGCAGGCTACACCTTC
-	TRBV4-1	-	TRBJ1-4	CASSQAGQGEKLFF	TGCGCCAGCAGCCAAGCTGGGCAGGGTGAAAAACTGTTTTTT
-	TRBV30	-	TRBJ1-6	CAWDGTANSPLHF	TGTGCCTGGGACGGGACGGCGAATTCACCCCTCCACTTT
-	TRBV2	-	TRBJ1-3	CASSGAGSGNTIYF	TGTGCCAGCAGTGGGGCAGGGTCTGGAAACACCATATATTTT
-	TRBV19	-	TRBJ2-2	CATNPGRSTGELFF	TGTGCCACCAATCCTGGCAGATCCACCGGGGAGCTGTTTTTT
-	TRBV5-4	-	TRBJ2-5	CASSLNDRETQYF	TGTGCCAGCAGCTTGAACGACAGGGAGACCCAGTACTTC
-	TRBV7-6	-	TRBJ2-3	CASSSTGVSTDTQYF	TGTGCCAGCAGCTCGACAGGAGTTAGCACAGATACGCAGTATTTT
TRBD1	TRBV30	-	TRBJ1-2	CAWLLSRTGSYGYTF	TGTGCCTGGCTCCTCTCCAGGACAGGTTCCTATGGCTACACCTTC
TRBD1	TRBV6-6	-	TRBJ2-1	CAVQGSNLYNEQFF	TGTGCTGTACAGGGGTCCAATTTGTACAATGAGCAGTTCTTC
TRBD1	TRBV2	once	TRBJ1-4	CASRIGQGGGEKLFF	TGTGCCAGCCGAATCGGGCAGGGGGGCGGTGAAAAACTGTTTTTT
TRBD1	TRBV9	-	TRBJ1-1	CASSLRQGDWTEAFF	TGTGCCAGCAGCCTTCGACAGGGTGATTGGACTGAAGCTTTCTTT
TRBD2	TRBV5-1	few	TRBJ2-1	CASSLTSGAHPYNEQFF	TGCGCCAGCAGCTTAACTAGCGGGGCCCACCCCTACAATGAGCAGTTCTTC
-	TRBV7-6	-	TRBJ1-2	CASSLGGNYGYTF	TGTGCCAGCAGCTTAGGAGGGAACTATGGCTACACCTTC
-	TRBV14	-	TRBJ1-6	CASSPRQNSPLHF	TGTGCCAGCAGCCCGCGACAGAATTCACCCCTCCACTTT
-	TRBV20-1	-	TRBJ2-5	CSALRETQYF	TGCAGTGCCCTACGGGAGACCCAGTACTTC
-	TRBV7-9	-	TRBJ2-1	CASSLGNLNEQFF	TGTGCCAGCAGCTTAGGGAACTTGAATGAGCAGTTCTTC
TRBD1	TRBV6-1	-	TRBJ1-2	CASSPGQNSYGYTF	TGTGCCAGCAGCCCGGGACAGAATAGCTATGGCTACACCTTC
-	TRBV11-3	-	TRBJ2-2	CASSPGPTNTGELFF	TGTGCCAGCAGCCCCGGACCCACGAACACCGGGGAGCTGTTTTTT
TRBD1	TRBV6-1	-	TRBJ1-5	CASNGQGNQPQHF	TGTGCCAGCAACGGACAGGGGAATCAGCCCCAGCATTTT
-	TRBV11-3	-	TRBJ1-1	CASSLRGTTEAFF	TGTGCCAGCAGCTTAAGGGGTACCACTGAAGCTTTCTTT
-	TRBV11-3	-	TRBJ2-1	CASSLEATGHNEQFF	TGTGCCAGCAGCTTAGAGGCGACAGGTCACAATGAGCAGTTCTTC
-	TRBV19	-	TRBJ1-1	CASSLGVPGTEAFF	TGTGCCAGTAGTTTAGGGGTACCGGGCACTGAAGCTTTCTTT
-	TRBV7-9	-	TRBJ2-1	CASSSSRGVNEQFF	TGTGCCAGCAGCTCGTCCAGAGGGGTCAATGAGCAGTTCTTC
TRBD1	TRBV28	-	TRBJ1-1	CASSLEGAAEAFF	TGTGCCAGCAGTTTAGAGGGGGCGGCTGAAGCTTTCTTT
-	TRBV21-1	-	TRBJ2-7	CASSKETGIWYEQYF	TGTGCCAGCAGCAAAGAGACAGGGATCTGGTACGAGCAGTACTTC
-	TRBV27	-	TRBJ1-1	CASSFRRWNTEAFF	TGTGCCAGCAGTTTTAGGAGGTGGAACACTGAAGCTTTCTTT
-	TRBV18	-	TRBJ2-1	CASSPSNNEQFF	TGTGCCAGCTCCCCCTCCAACAATGAGCAGTTCTTC
-	TRBV6-6	-	TRBJ1-2	CASSYSQQEGYTF	TGTGCCAGCAGTTACTCTCAACAGGAGGGCTACACCTTC
TRBD1	TRBV28	-	TRBJ1-5	CASMGWVQGNQPQHF	TGTGCCAGCATGGGGTGGGTACAGGGGAATCAGCCCCAGCATTTT
-	TRBV7-6	-	TRBJ2-3	CASSLGGRTDTQYF	TGTGCCAGCAGCTTAGGGGGGCGCACAGATACGCAGTATTTT
-	TRBV6-6	once	TRBJ2-4	CASSYSVGAKNIQYF	TGTGCCAGCAGTTACTCAGTAGGGGCCAAAAACATTCAGTACTTC
-	TRBV5-1	-	TRBJ2-3	CASSGRWDTQYF	TGCGCCAGCAGCGGCAGGTGGGATACGCAGTATTTT
-	TRBV19	-	TRBJ2-3	CASSIRTLPTDTQYF	TGTGCCAGTAGTATACGGACCCTCCCAACGGATACGCAGTATTTT
-	TRBV5-1	-	TRBJ2-1	CASSLIGDGYNEQFF	TGCGCCAGCAGCTTGATAGGGGATGGGTACAATGAGCAGTTCTTC